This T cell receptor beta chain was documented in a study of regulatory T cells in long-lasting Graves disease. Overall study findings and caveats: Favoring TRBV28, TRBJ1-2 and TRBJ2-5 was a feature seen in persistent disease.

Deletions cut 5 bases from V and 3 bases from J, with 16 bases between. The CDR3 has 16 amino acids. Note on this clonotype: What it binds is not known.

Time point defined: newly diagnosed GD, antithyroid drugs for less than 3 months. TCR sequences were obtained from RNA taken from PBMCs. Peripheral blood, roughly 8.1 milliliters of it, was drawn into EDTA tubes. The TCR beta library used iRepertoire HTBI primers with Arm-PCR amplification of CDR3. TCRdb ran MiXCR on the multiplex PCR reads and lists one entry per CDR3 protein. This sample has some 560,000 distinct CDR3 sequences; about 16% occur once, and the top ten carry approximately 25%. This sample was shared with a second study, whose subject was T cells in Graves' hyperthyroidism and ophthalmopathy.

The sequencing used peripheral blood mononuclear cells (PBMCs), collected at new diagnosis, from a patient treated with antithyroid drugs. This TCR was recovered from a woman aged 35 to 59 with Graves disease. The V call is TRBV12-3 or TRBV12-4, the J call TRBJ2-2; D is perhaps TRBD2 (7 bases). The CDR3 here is CASSRGGDIHTGELFF. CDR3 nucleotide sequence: TGTGCCAGCAGTCGAGGGGGGGACATACACACCGGGGAGCTGTTTTTT.